These 31 T cell receptor beta chains share one sample of origin, sequenced in a study of shared clonotypes between healthy human individuals. Profiling relied on immunoSEQ multiplex PCR, and the TCRdb table lists in-frame clones only, not all of them. Among about 480,000 clones listed, about four fifths were seen once. Source material: PBMCs. The receptors stem from a woman between 35 and 50 years old in good health. Some clones in this sample may be carry-over from other donors' samples.

This clone was observed a single time. The CDR3 protein is CASSEGGMNNQPQHF. DNA for the CDR3: TGTGCCAGCAGTGAGGGGGGAATGAACAATCAGCCCCAGCATTTT. This chain links TRBV2 with TRBJ1-5; tentatively, D is TRBD1 (5 bases). Looked up from germline, CDR1 is SNHLY and CDR2 is FYNNEI. V lost 3 bases to trimming and J lost 3 bases, with 12 bases between them. The CDR3 is 15 amino acids.

The J gene is TRBJ2-3, the V gene TRBV2; the match to TRBD2 covers 13 bases. J was trimmed by 2 bases and V by 5 bases; bases with no gene match: 7. From germline, CDR1 is SNHLY and CDR2 FYNNEI. This CDR3 spans 17 amino acids. In nucleotides, the CDR3 is TGTGCCAGCAGTAATTTGGGACTAGCGGGACACACAGATACGCAGTATTTT. Amino acid sequence: CASSNLGLAGHTDTQYF. Using reference TRBV2 and TRBJ2-3 for the parts outside the CDR3, the full variable domain is EPEVTQTPSHQVTQMGQEVILRCVPISNHLYFYWYRQILGQKVEFLVSFYNNEISEKSEIFDDQFSVERPDGSNFTLKIRSTKLEDSAMYFCASSNLGLAGHTDTQYFGPGTRLTVL.

The chain joins TRBV7-2 to TRBJ2-7; 9 bases agree with TRBD1. The ends lost 1 base at V and 0 bases at J; junction bases unmatched: 4. The CDR3 has 16 amino acids. Per the germline V gene, CDR1 is SGHTA and CDR2 is FQGNSA. The CDR3 here is CASSLVGQGVSYEQYF. The CDR3 nucleotides read TGTGCCAGCAGCTTAGTGGGACAGGGTGTCTCCTACGAGCAGTACTTC.

The V and J genes are TRBV2 and TRBJ1-5, with TRBD1 as a possible D gene (6 bases). The germline V and J ends were trimmed by 6 bases and 0 bases, with 12 bases remaining between them. Germline assignment: CDR1 SNHLY and CDR2 FYNNEI. The CDR3 totals 15 residues. The CDR3, as DNA: TGTGCCAGCAGGCGGGGGGACACTAGCAATCAGCCCCAGCATTTT. Its protein product is CASRRGDTSNQPQHF.

This rearrangement joins TRBV28 to TRBJ2-5; 10 positions agree with TRBD2. The CDR3 is made up of 16 amino acids. After removal of 7 bases from V and 9 bases from J, the junction contained 17 bases not matched to a gene. Germline lookup yields CDR1 MDHEN and CDR2 SYDVKM. The CDR3: CASTPPQREGLEAQYF. The CDR3 bases are TGTGCCAGCACCCCCCCACAGCGGGAGGGCCTGGAGGCCCAGTACTTC.

There are many counts of this clone. The chain joins TRBV7-3 to TRBJ2-7, with TRBD2 identical over 11 bases. The germline CDR1 and CDR2 sequences are SGHTA and FQGTGA. The CDR3 length is 18 residues. Unmatched junction bases numbered 9, after V lost 0 bases and J lost 2 bases. The CDR3 loop reads CASSLTSSGRSSPYEQYF. DNA for the CDR3: TGTGCCAGCAGCTTAACCTCTAGCGGGAGGAGTAGCCCCTACGAGCAGTACTTC.

The genes are TRBV9 and TRBJ2-4; 7 nucleotides align to TRBD1. From germline, CDR1 is SGDLS and CDR2 YYNGEE. This CDR3 has 13 amino acids. After removal of 3 bases from V and 4 bases from J, the junction contained 1 base not matched to a gene. The CDR3 sequence is CASSGDSKNIQYF. CDR3 bases: TGTGCCAGCAGCGGGGACAGTAAAAACATTCAGTACTTC.

This clone turned up a few times. J is TRBJ1-1 and V is TRBV6-1; 8 nucleotides align to TRBD1. The CDR3 runs 13 residues. Germline V gene lookup returns CDR1 MNHNS and CDR2 SASEGT. Trimming cost V 5 bases and J 5 bases; bases outside gene matches: 4. The CDR3 DNA sequence: TGTGCCAGCAGTCAGGGGGCGCTGACTGAAGCTTTCTTT. Its protein product is CASSQGALTEAFF.

The J gene is TRBJ2-3, the V gene TRBV9; TRBD1 is a possible D gene (5 bases). The V gene's germline CDR1 is SGDLS and CDR2 YYNGEE. This CDR3 has 14 amino acids. The V and J ends lost 3 bases and 2 bases respectively, with 10 bases between them. The CDR3 is CASSAQGNTDTQYF. The CDR3 DNA follows: TGTGCCAGCAGCGCTCAGGGAAACACAGATACGCAGTATTTT.

This clone was recorded a few times. This chain uses TRBV28 with TRBJ2-1; no clear D gene. The V end was cut by 5 bases, the J end by 9 bases, with 8 bases between. The CDR3 runs to 11 residues. Looked up from germline, CDR1 is MDHEN and CDR2 is SYDVKM. As DNA, the CDR3 is TGTGCCAGCAGTCCTCGCCTTGAGCAGTTCTTC. Its translation is CASSPRLEQFF.

This clone was detected only a few times. This CDR3 is CASSPFGVYGYTF. Written as DNA, the CDR3 is TGTGCCAGTAGTCCCTTCGGAGTCTATGGCTACACCTTC. The chain uses TRBV19 and TRBJ1-2, with unresolved D. This CDR3 has 13 residues. Germline V CDR1 and CDR2: LNHDA, SQIVND (reference sequence). The ends were cut back, 5 bases at V and 4 bases at J, with 11 bases in the middle.

The chain couples TRBV4-2 to TRBJ1-3, with D maybe TRBD1 (6 bases). Per germline, CDR1 LGHNA and CDR2 YNFKEQ. V was cut by 4 bases and J by 0 bases, with 16 bases left in between. The CDR3 is made up of 17 amino acids. For the CDR3, the DNA is TGTGCCAGCAGCCCCCTTAACAGGGTAGTCTCTGGAAACACCATATATTTT. The encoded protein is CASSPLNRVVSGNTIYF.

The V call is TRBV6-6, the J call TRBJ2-7; D gene uncertain. This CDR3 is built from 16 residues. The germline V gene has CDR1 MNHNY and CDR2 SVGAGI (reference sequence). Trimming removed 0 bases at V and 2 bases at J, with 14 bases between. CDR3 amino acids: CASSYSGVSQTYEQYF. The CDR3 DNA follows: TGTGCCAGCAGTTACTCTGGAGTGTCCCAGACCTACGAGCAGTACTTC.

The chain carries TRBV6-1 and TRBJ2-2; perhaps D is TRBD1 or TRBD2 (5 bases each). V gave up 6 bases and J gave up 3 bases, with 14 bases separating them. CDR3 length: 15 amino acids. The V gene's germline CDR1 is MNHNS and CDR2 SASEGT. The CDR3 loop is CASSAGTDYTGELFF. CDR3 nucleotides: TGTGCCAGCAGCGCCGGGACGGACTACACCGGGGAGCTGTTTTTT.

The chain links TRBV5-4 to TRBJ2-1; no firm D call. The V gene lost 1 base and the J gene lost 6 bases, with 8 bases spanning the gap. The V gene's germline CDR1 is SGHNT and CDR2 YYREEE (reference sequence). The CDR3 loop spans 13 amino acids. CDR3 bases: TGTGCCAGCAGCTTGTCCTCTGTCAATGAGCAGTTCTTC. This sequence encodes CASSLSSVNEQFF.

V and J are TRBV25-1 and TRBJ2-5; possibly TRBD1 for D (7 bases). V was shortened by 0 bases and J by 2 bases, with 13 bases between the two germline ends. The CDR3 has 16 residues. Germline V gene data show CDR1 as MGHDK and CDR2 as SYGVNS. CDR3 sequence reads: CASSEYGGTDQETQYF. The CDR3 DNA sequence: TGTGCCAGCAGTGAATATGGCGGGACAGATCAAGAGACCCAGTACTTC.

J is TRBJ2-7 and V is TRBV11-1; maybe TRBD1 (6 bases). The CDR3 is 16 amino acids. CDR1 is SGHAT and CDR2 is FQDESV in the germline V gene (reference sequence). V was trimmed by 1 base and J by 8 bases, leaving 21 bases between them. The CDR3 loop reads CASSLGGTPRLGQQYF. The CDR3 DNA is TGTGCCAGCAGCTTAGGGGGGACACCTCGCCTGGGTCAGCAGTACTTC.

V is TRBV5-1 and J is TRBJ1-1, with 9 bases matching TRBD1. The CDR3 contains 14 residues. Per germline, CDR1 SGHRS and CDR2 YFSETQ. The ends lost 4 bases at V and 7 bases at J; junction bases unmatched: 8. This chain's CDR3 is CASSVGQGTHEAFF. CDR3 nucleotides: TGCGCCAGCAGCGTCGGACAGGGGACCCATGAAGCTTTCTTT. Drawing the rest from reference TRBV5-1 and TRBJ1-1, the complete variable domain is KAGVTQTPRYLIKTRGQQVTLSCSPISGHRSVSWYQQTPGQGLQFLFEYFSETQRNKGNFPGRFSGRQFSNSRSEMNVSTLELGDSALYLCASSVGQGTHEAFFGQGTRLTVV.

The J gene is TRBJ2-1, the V gene TRBV27; D not resolved. The germline V gene encodes CDR1 MNHEY and CDR2 SMNVEV (reference sequence). V lost 3 bases and J 0 bases, leaving 12 bases between the germline ends. The CDR3 is made up of 16 amino acids. CDR3 nucleotide sequence: TGTGCCAGCAGTTTTCGGGCCTACAGCTCCTACAATGAGCAGTTCTTC. Its translation is CASSFRAYSSYNEQFF.

The V gene is TRBV20-1, the J gene TRBJ1-5, with D unresolved. Per the germline V gene, CDR1 is DFQATT and CDR2 is SNEGSKA (reference sequence). The V end lost 7 bases, the J end lost 2 bases, and 6 bases lay between the germline ends. The CDR3 runs 11 residues. The CDR3 nucleotides are TGCAGTGTAGCAGGCAATCAGCCCCAGCATTTT. Its protein is CSVAGNQPQHF.

This clone has a single count. The chain recombines TRBV6-5 with TRBJ2-1; no definite D call. V was trimmed by 7 bases and J by 8 bases, leaving 15 bases between them. This CDR3 spans 13 amino acids. Per germline, CDR1 MNHEY and CDR2 SVGAGI. The CDR3 coding sequence is TGTGCCAGCATTCCCCCCGGACGGGATGAGCAGTTCTTC. It translates to CASIPPGRDEQFF.

This clone was found once. The rearrangement links TRBV4-1 to TRBJ1-6; 7 bases match TRBD1. Germline V gene lookup returns CDR1 MGHRA and CDR2 YSYEKL. There are 15 residues in the CDR3. Trimming removed 4 bases from V and 6 bases from J; junction bases left unmatched: 6. CDR3 sequence (DNA): TGCGCCAGCAGCCCACAGGGGACAGCTAATTCACCCCTCCACTTT. Protein sequence: CASSPQGTANSPLHF.

J is TRBJ2-7 and V is TRBV9; TRBD2 matches 7 bases. The CDR3 contains 16 residues. Germline CDR1 SGDLS, CDR2 YYNGEE. V gave up 0 bases and J gave up 0 bases; unmatched junction bases: 6. CDR3 residues: CASSVEVGGSSYEQYF. In nucleotides, the CDR3 is TGTGCCAGCAGCGTAGAGGTGGGGGGGAGCTCCTACGAGCAGTACTTC.

This clone was recorded once. This chain links TRBV2 with TRBJ2-5; no clear D gene. In germline, CDR1 is SNHLY, CDR2 FYNNEI. The CDR3 has 11 amino acids. Trimming stripped 8 bases from V and 3 bases from J, with 7 bases between. This CDR3 reads CASYSEETQYF. The CDR3 region has the DNA TGTGCCAGCTACAGCGAAGAGACCCAGTACTTC.

V usage is TRBV6-5 and J usage is TRBJ2-1, with TRBD1 as a possible D gene (6 bases). CDR1 is MNHEY, CDR2 SVGAGI, per germline. The V and J ends lost 5 bases and 3 bases respectively, with 8 bases between them. The CDR3 sequence is 13 residues long. CDR3 in DNA: TGTGCCAGCAGTCTCAGGGGCTACAATGAGCAGTTCTTC. This sequence encodes CASSLRGYNEQFF.

The chain is built from TRBV7-2 and TRBJ2-5; D remains unclear. Trimming took 3 bases from V and 5 from J, leaving 13 bases between them. The CDR3 totals 14 residues. Per the germline V gene, CDR1 is SGHTA and CDR2 is FQGNSA. CDR3 bases: TGTGCCAGCAGCTTTAGCCTGGCTACGGAGACCCAGTACTTC. It is translated as CASSFSLATETQYF.

This clone has at least ten counts. The chain uses TRBV18 and TRBJ1-2, with 10 bases that match TRBD1. The CDR3 runs to 15 residues. Germline V CDR1 and CDR2: KGHSH, LQKENI. The V gene end was trimmed by 5 bases and the J gene end by 5 bases; junction bases not matched to a gene: 8. The CDR3 DNA reads TGTGCCAGCTCAAACCGGGACAGGGGTCTTTATGGCTACACCTTC. Protein: CASSNRDRGLYGYTF.

This clone is a singleton in its sample. The chain employs TRBV7-6 and TRBJ1-2; D is possibly TRBD1 (6 bases). Germline V CDR1 and CDR2: SGHVS, FNYEAQ. Trimming cost V 4 bases and J 7 bases, with 16 bases left between them. This CDR3 comprises 14 residues. The CDR3 region is CASSSLVQGSGYTF. The CDR3 DNA is TGTGCCAGCAGCTCCCTGGTCCAGGGGTCTGGCTACACCTTC.

This chain uses TRBV6-4 with TRBJ1-2, with a weak D call TRBD1 (6 bases). The length of the CDR3 is 13 residues. V shed 3 bases and J shed 6 bases, with 11 bases lying between them. Germline CDR1 and CDR2: MRHNA and SNTAGT. Here the CDR3 DNA reads TGTGCCAGCAGTGAATCAGGGGCGGATGGCTACACCTTC. This gives the protein CASSESGADGYTF.

This clone was found a few times. The CDR3 sequence is CASSLSYGGAKNIQYF. The DNA of the CDR3 is TGTGCCAGCAGTTTATCGTATGGGGGTGCCAAAAACATTCAGTACTTC. The V gene is TRBV28, the J gene TRBJ2-4, with D possibly called TRBD1 or TRBD2 (5 bases each). CDR1 is MDHEN, CDR2 SYDVKM, per germline. The CDR3 spans 16 residues. V was trimmed by 1 base and J by 1 base, leaving 11 bases between them.

This chain links TRBV2 with TRBJ2-2, with a weak D call TRBD2 (6 bases). V shed 8 bases and J shed 5 bases, with 15 bases lying between them. Germline V gene lookup returns CDR1 SNHLY and CDR2 FYNNEI. The CDR3 spans 14 residues. The CDR3 here is CASVGDSRTGELFF. Here the CDR3 DNA reads TGTGCCAGCGTCGGGGACTCACGAACCGGGGAGCTGTTTTTT. Full variable domain (rest looked up from reference TRBV2 and TRBJ2-2): EPEVTQTPSHQVTQMGQEVILRCVPISNHLYFYWYRQILGQKVEFLVSFYNNEISEKSEIFDDQFSVERPDGSNFTLKIRSTKLEDSAMYFCASVGDSRTGELFFGEGSRLTVL.